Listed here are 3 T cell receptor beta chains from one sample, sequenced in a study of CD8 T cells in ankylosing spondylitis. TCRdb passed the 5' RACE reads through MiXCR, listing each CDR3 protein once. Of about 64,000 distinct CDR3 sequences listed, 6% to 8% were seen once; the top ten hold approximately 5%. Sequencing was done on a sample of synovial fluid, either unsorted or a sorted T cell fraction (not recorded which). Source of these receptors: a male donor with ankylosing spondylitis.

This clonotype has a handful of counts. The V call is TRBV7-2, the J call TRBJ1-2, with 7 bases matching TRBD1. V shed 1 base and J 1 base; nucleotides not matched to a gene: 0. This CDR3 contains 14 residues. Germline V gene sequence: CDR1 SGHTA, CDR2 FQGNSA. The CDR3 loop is CASSLGQGNYGYTF. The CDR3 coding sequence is TGTGCCAGCAGCTTAGGACAGGGTAACTATGGCTACACCTTC.

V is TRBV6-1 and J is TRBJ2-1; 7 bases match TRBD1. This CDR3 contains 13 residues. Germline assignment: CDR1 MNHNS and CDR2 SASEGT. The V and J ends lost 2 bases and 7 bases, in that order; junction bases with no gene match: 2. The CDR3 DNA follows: TGTGCCAGCAGTGAAAACAGGGGTAATGAGCAGTTCTTC. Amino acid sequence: CASSENRGNEQFF.

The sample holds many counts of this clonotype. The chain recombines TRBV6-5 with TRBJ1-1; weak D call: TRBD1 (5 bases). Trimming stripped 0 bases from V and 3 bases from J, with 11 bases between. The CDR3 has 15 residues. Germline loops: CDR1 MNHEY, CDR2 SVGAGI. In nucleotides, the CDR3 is TGTGCCAGCAGTTACTCAATACGAGGGGACACTGAAGCTTTCTTT. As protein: CASSYSIRGDTEAFF.